This TCR beta chain came from a study of CD8 T cells in ankylosing spondylitis. The study, taken as a whole, reports: A TCR beta motif of 8 or 9 highly homologous variants appeared characteristic of ankylosing spondylitis blood. According to the report, clones linked to the disease were significantly enriched in matched synovial fluid samples taken from ankylosing spondylitis patients.

TCRdb reanalysed the 5' RACE reads using MiXCR and keeps one entry per CDR3 protein. The sample contains 150,000 to 200,000 distinct CDR3 sequences, approximately 10% of which appear only once. This clonotype was counted many times. What it binds is not known. The germline CDR1 and CDR2 sequences are SGHRS and YFSETQ. Trimming at V came to 0 bases and at J to 5 bases, leaving 7 bases not matched to a gene. The CDR3 extends over 15 amino acids. The sequenced material came from blood, either unsorted or a sorted T cell fraction (not recorded which). The TCR originated in a male donor with ankylosing spondylitis or in good health (not recorded which). The chain links TRBV5-1 to TRBJ2-7; TRBD2 matches 8 bases. CDR3 sequence reads: CASSLDPGGANEQYF. The CDR3 region has the DNA TGCGCCAGCAGCTTGGATCCCGGGGGGGCCAACGAGCAGTACTTC.